The 17 T cell receptor beta chains listed next were all sequenced from one sample in a study of blood T cell repertoires in COVID-19. TCRdb's copy holds only in-frame clones and misses some; the assay was immunoSEQ multiplex PCR. This sample has around 200,000 clones, with 65% to 90% found just once. Sequencing used PBMCs or T cells enriched from blood (not recorded which). The receptors derive from a woman aged 25-40 years who had been exposed to COVID-19.

The CDR3 DNA sequence: TGCGCCAGCAGCCCACCGGACAGGGTTGGGGCCAACGTCCTGACTTTC. It encodes CASSPPDRVGANVLTF. V and J are TRBV5-1 and TRBJ2-6; TRBD1 agrees at 8 bases. Germline V gene lookup returns CDR1 SGHRS and CDR2 YFSETQ. The CDR3 spans 16 residues. V was clipped by 4 bases and J by 3 bases; unmatched bases: 6.

The rearrangement uses TRBV6-2 or TRBV6-3 and TRBJ1-2; D may be TRBD1 (5 bases). The V gene lost 0 bases and the J gene lost 6 bases, with 11 bases spanning the gap. The CDR3 totals 14 residues. Germline CDR1 and CDR2: MNHEY and SVGEGT. The CDR3 loop reads CASSYSQVLDGYTF. The CDR3 DNA follows: TGTGCCAGCAGTTACTCACAGGTTTTGGATGGCTACACCTTC.

This sequence joins TRBV19 and TRBJ1-4; no reliable D call. The V end was cut by 6 bases, the J end by 0 bases, with 14 bases between. Germline V gene data show CDR1 as LNHDA and CDR2 as SQIVND (reference sequence). CDR3 length: 16 amino acids. The CDR3 bases are TGTGCCAGTAGGGGCGGGCAGAAAACAACTAATGAAAAACTGTTTTTT. Protein: CASRGGQKTTNEKLFF.

A few counts support this clone. The rearrangement uses TRBV9 and TRBJ1-6, with 9 bases that match TRBD1. Trimming cost V 6 bases and J 7 bases; bases outside gene matches: 5. CDR1 and CDR2 (germline): SGDLS, YYNGEE. The CDR3 length is 14 residues. This CDR3 reads CASTPGQGNSPLHF. CDR3 nucleotide sequence: TGTGCCAGCACACCGGGACAGGGAAATTCACCCCTCCACTTT.

This clone was observed many times. The V gene is TRBV4-1, the J gene TRBJ2-7; 10 nucleotides align to TRBD2. The CDR3 sequence is 15 residues long. Trimming at V came to 0 bases and at J to 7 bases, leaving 6 bases not matched to a gene. The germline CDR1 and CDR2 sequences are MGHRA and YSYEKL. The CDR3 here is CASSQEGTSVEEQYF. The CDR3 DNA sequence: TGCGCCAGCAGCCAAGAGGGGACTAGCGTCGAAGAGCAGTACTTC.

The chain uses TRBV11-3 and TRBJ1-2; TRBD1 matches 7 bases. CDR1 and CDR2 from the germline V gene are SGHNT and YENEEA. The trim removed 2 bases at V and 6 bases at J, leaving 12 bases unmatched. This CDR3 is built from 16 residues. CDR3 loop: CASSLPATGRRDGYTF. The CDR3, as DNA: TGTGCCAGCAGCTTACCCGCGACAGGGCGGAGGGATGGCTACACCTTC. The full variable domain, rest sourced from reference TRBV11-3 and TRBJ1-2, is EAGVVQSPRYKIIEKKQPVAFWCNPISGHNTLYWYLQNLGQGPELLIRYENEEAVDDSQLPKDRFSAERLKGVDSTLKIQPAELGDSAVYLCASSLPATGRRDGYTFGSGTRLTVV.

The J gene is TRBJ1-6, the V gene TRBV3-1 (or the pseudogene TRBV3-2); possible D gene TRBD1, 6 bases. Germline V gene lookup returns CDR1 LGHDT and CDR2 YNNKEL (reference sequence). The CDR3 totals 16 residues. Trimming left V 4 bases short and J 5 bases short, with 15 bases between. CDR3 region: CASSRLTGFDNSPLHF. As DNA, the CDR3 is TGTGCCAGCAGCCGATTAACAGGGTTCGATAATTCACCCCTCCACTTT.

This clone is a singleton in its sample. The J gene is TRBJ1-5, the V gene TRBV6-9, with no clear D. Trimming cost V 1 base and J 6 bases, with 4 bases left between them. The CDR3 is 12 residues long. Germline V lookup: CDR1 MNHGY, CDR2 SVAAGI. In DNA form, the CDR3 reads TGTGCCAGCAGTTATTTTCGTCAGCCCCAGCATTTT. It encodes CASSYFRQPQHF.

This rearrangement joins TRBV7-9 to TRBJ2-3; D is unclear. The CDR3 consists of 12 residues. Per germline, CDR1 SEHNR and CDR2 FQNEAQ (reference sequence). The V gene lost 5 bases and the J gene lost 4 bases, with 7 bases spanning the gap. The CDR3 coding sequence is TGTGCCAGCAGCCCTAGTGCAGATACGCAGTATTTT. Translating gives CASSPSADTQYF.

The rearrangement uses TRBV5-1 and TRBJ1-2; possible D gene TRBD1, 6 bases. The CDR3 has 14 residues. Trimming shortened V by 6 bases and J by 0 bases, and 12 bases separated the two germline ends. CDR1 and CDR2 (germline): SGHRS, YFSETQ. CDR3 region: CASTSGAANYGYTF. The CDR3 nucleotides are TGCGCCAGCACCTCAGGGGCGGCTAACTATGGCTACACCTTC.

The chain couples TRBV5-5 to TRBJ1-2; D remains ambiguous. This CDR3 is built from 17 residues. V dropped 3 bases and J dropped 3 bases, with 21 bases sitting between them. Looked up from germline, CDR1 is SGHKS and CDR2 is YYEKEE (reference sequence). The CDR3 coding sequence is TGTGCCAGCAGCTCCTACCCAGGCGATGCAGGTTACTATGGCTACACCTTC. This sequence encodes CASSSYPGDAGYYGYTF.

The CDR3 region is CASSPQPGQLNTEAFF. CDR3 sequence (DNA): TGTGCCAGCTCACCTCAACCGGGACAGTTAAACACTGAAGCTTTCTTT. The chain employs TRBV18 and TRBJ1-1, with 7 bases that match TRBD1. The CDR3 loop spans 16 amino acids. Germline V lookup: CDR1 KGHSH, CDR2 LQKENI. V lost 3 bases to trimming and J lost 2 bases; unmatched junction nucleotides: 9.

Notes on this clone: Relative to the germline gene, one junction end is altered; a read error may explain this. The rearrangement uses TRBV10-3 and TRBJ2-2; possible D gene TRBD2, 5 bases. The germline gives CDR1 ENHRY, CDR2 SYGVKD. This CDR3 has 12 amino acids. The CDR3 region is CAISENTGELFF. For the CDR3, the DNA is TGTGCCATCAGCGAAAACACCGGGGAGTTGTTTTTT.

CDR3 DNA sequence: TGTGCCAGCAGCCCCCCGGGACAGGTAGCTAACTATGGCTACACCTTC. Its translation is CASSPPGQVANYGYTF. The rearrangement joins TRBV7-9 to TRBJ1-2; 8 bases are shared with TRBD1. Germline lookup yields CDR1 SEHNR and CDR2 FQNEAQ (reference sequence). The CDR3 contains 16 residues. J was trimmed by 0 bases and V by 5 bases; bases with no gene match: 8.

The chain employs TRBV7-2 and TRBJ2-1, with TRBD2 matching 8 bases. CDR3 length: 16 residues. Germline lookup yields CDR1 SGHTA and CDR2 FQGNSA. J gave up 1 base and V 2 bases, and 4 bases lay outside the gene matches. The CDR3, as DNA: TGTGCCAGCAGCTTACGGGGGGGGTTTTCCTACAATGAGCAGTTCTTC. Translated, it gives CASSLRGGFSYNEQFF.

This clone was found once. The J gene is TRBJ1-2, the V gene TRBV5-1; the D gene is possibly TRBD1 (5 bases). Germline V CDR1 and CDR2: SGHRS, YFSETQ. Trimming left V 0 bases short and J 4 bases short, with 7 bases between. The CDR3 length is 13 residues. The CDR3, as DNA: TGCGCCAGCAGCTTGGGGACAACCTATGGCTACACCTTC. This gives the protein CASSLGTTYGYTF.

The rearrangement joins TRBV6-1 to TRBJ2-1; 7 bases align to TRBD2. V lost 3 bases to trimming and J lost 8 bases; unmatched junction nucleotides: 10. Germline-derived CDR1 and CDR2 are MNHNS and SASEGT. CDR3 length: 15 residues. The CDR3 sequence is CASSERQRGVYEQFF. The CDR3 DNA is TGTGCCAGCAGTGAGCGGCAGCGGGGCGTCTATGAGCAGTTCTTC.